The 20 T cell receptor beta chains given below trace back to one sample, sequenced in a study of T cell repertoires in cytomegalovirus infection. One entry per CDR3 protein results from TCRdb running MiXCR on the reads. Of 450,000 to 600,000 distinct CDR3 sequences listed, 25% to 35% are singletons. Their specific antigens are unknown. This specimen consisted of cultured PBMCs, obtained from culture after CMV antigen stimulation. The receptors here all came from a human donor in good health (CMV status not recorded). Some clones in this sample may be carry-over from other donors' samples.

V is TRBV5-3 and J is TRBJ2-1; 8 nucleotides agree with TRBD1. TRBV5-3 is marked as an open reading frame, function uncertain. The CDR3 contains 17 residues. The junction had 9 bases not matched to a gene; V was cut back by 4 bases and J by 0 bases. The CDR3 loop is CARSPDRDRSSYNEQFF. The CDR3, as DNA: TGTGCCAGAAGCCCGGACAGGGACAGGAGCTCCTACAATGAGCAGTTCTTC.

This clonotype was detected many times. The CDR3 coding sequence is TGTGCCAGCAGTTACGGTACGGGCACAGATACGCAGTATTTT. Translation gives CASSYGTGTDTQYF. This rearrangement joins TRBV6-5 to TRBJ2-3; no definite D call. Germline V gives CDR1 MNHEY, CDR2 SVGAGI. V was shortened by 2 bases and J by 1 base, with 7 bases between the two germline ends. The CDR3 extends over 14 amino acids.

This clonotype was observed at least ten times. The rearrangement links TRBV7-2 to TRBJ2-7; a weak D match, TRBD2 (5 bases). The CDR3 contains 14 residues. Trimming took 0 bases from V and 3 from J, leaving 9 bases between them. The germline CDR1 and CDR2 sequences are SGHTA and FQGNSA. DNA for the CDR3: TGTGCCAGCAGCTTAGCGGGAGAGCTCTACGAGCAGTACGTC. This translates into CASSLAGELYEQYV.

This clonotype showed up many times. The gene calls are TRBV28 and TRBJ1-5; 7 positions match TRBD1. The germline gives CDR1 MDHEN, CDR2 SYDVKM. Trimming at V came to 5 bases and at J to 2 bases, leaving 3 bases not matched to a gene. The CDR3 loop spans 14 amino acids. CDR3 DNA: TGTGCCAGCAGTCCCGGGACAGGCAATCAGCCCCAGCATTTT. Translating gives CASSPGTGNQPQHF.

This rearrangement joins TRBV29-1 to TRBJ2-1, with 8 bases fitting TRBD1. The CDR3 loop spans 14 amino acids. The trim removed 5 bases at V and 1 base at J, leaving 4 bases unmatched. In germline, CDR1 is SQVTM, CDR2 ANQGSEA. CDR3 sequence (DNA): TGCAGCGTTAGAACAGGGGGGTCCTACAATGAGCAGTTCTTC. It codes for CSVRTGGSYNEQFF.

This clonotype has more than one count but fewer than ten. The chain couples TRBV7-9 to TRBJ2-2, with 11 bases matching TRBD2. V shed 7 bases and J 5 bases; nucleotides not matched to a gene: 12. The CDR3 has 17 residues. Germline V gives CDR1 SEHNR, CDR2 FQNEAQ (reference sequence). The CDR3 nucleotides are TGTGCCAGCATCACGGCAAAACTAGCGGGAGAGACCGGGGAGCTGTTTTTT. Amino acid sequence: CASITAKLAGETGELFF.

The chain is built from TRBV7-9 and TRBJ2-2; D is ambiguous. This CDR3 has 14 amino acids. Trimming stripped 7 bases from V and 4 bases from J, with 13 bases between. The V gene's germline CDR1 is SEHNR and CDR2 FQNEAQ (reference sequence). CDR3 residues: CASTRLRSTGELFF. The CDR3 DNA sequence: TGTGCCAGCACGCGACTCAGGAGCACCGGGGAGCTGTTTTTT. Filled out from reference TRBV7-9 and TRBJ2-2, the complete variable domain reads DTGVSQNPRHKITKRGQNVTFRCDPISEHNRLYWYRQTLGQGPEFLTYFQNEAQLEKSRLLSDRFSAERPKGSFSTLEIQRTEQGDSAMYLCASTRLRSTGELFFGEGSRLTVL.

The chain is built from TRBV27 and TRBJ2-3; D is unresolved. Germline CDR1 is MNHEY and CDR2 is SMNVEV (reference sequence). V lost 3 bases and J 2 bases, leaving 9 bases between the germline ends. The CDR3 is made up of 14 amino acids. Written as DNA, the CDR3 is TGTGCCAGCAGTTTCCTGGGGATCACAGATACGCAGTATTTT. Amino acid sequence: CASSFLGITDTQYF.

The genes are TRBV25-1 and TRBJ1-2, with D tentatively TRBD1 (5 bases). V was trimmed by 1 base and J by 6 bases, leaving 12 bases between them. CDR3 length: 14 residues. Germline lookup yields CDR1 MGHDK and CDR2 SYGVNS. This CDR3 is CASSEWDLLDGYTF. CDR3 DNA: TGTGCCAGCAGTGAATGGGACCTTTTGGATGGCTACACCTTC.

This clonotype has only a few counts. The V and J genes are TRBV6-5 and TRBJ2-1; D gene ambiguous. The V end was cut by 7 bases, the J end by 4 bases, with 11 bases between. Germline CDR1 is MNHEY and CDR2 is SVGAGI. The CDR3 totals 13 residues. CDR3 DNA sequence: TGTGCCAGCACCCAAGGGCGGTACAATGAGCAGTTCTTC. This codes for CASTQGRYNEQFF.

V gene TRBV4-1 combines with J gene TRBJ2-7, with TRBD2 identical over 14 bases. The germline CDR1 and CDR2 sequences are MGHRA and YSYEKL. V gave up 0 bases and J gave up 3 bases; unmatched junction bases: 7. This CDR3 comprises 18 residues. CDR3 loop: CASSQEDSGTSGSYEQYF. DNA of the CDR3: TGCGCCAGCAGCCAAGAAGATTCCGGGACTAGCGGGAGCTACGAGCAGTACTTC.

V and J are TRBV24-1 and TRBJ1-1; D is perhaps TRBD1 (6 bases). CDR1 is KGHDR and CDR2 is SFDVKD in the germline V gene. The CDR3 contains 15 residues. V was pared by 7 bases and J by 2 bases, with 16 bases between. CDR3 amino acids: CATRPEGVGNTEAFF. The DNA for the CDR3 is TGTGCCACCAGACCCGAGGGGGTTGGAAACACTGAAGCTTTCTTT.

This clonotype occurred a few times. The chain uses TRBV7-3 and TRBJ2-5, with D perhaps TRBD1 (6 bases). V lost 0 bases and J 3 bases, leaving 11 bases between the germline ends. This CDR3 contains 15 residues. CDR1 SGHTA and CDR2 FQGTGA come from the germline V gene. In DNA form, the CDR3 reads TGTGCCAGCAGCTTAACCACAGGGTACGAAGAGACCCAGTACTTC. The encoded protein is CASSLTTGYEETQYF.

There are many counts of this clonotype. The gene calls are TRBV7-8 and TRBJ2-3, with D perhaps matching TRBD1 or TRBD2 (5 bases each). CDR3 length: 17 residues. Germline CDR1 reads SGHVS; CDR2 reads FQNEAQ. Trimming took off 4 bases at V and 4 bases at J, with 21 bases between the two ends. In nucleotides, the CDR3 is TGTGCCAGCAGCTCGGGGTTGGGGCTTGGGCCCGCAGATACGCAGTATTTT. Protein product: CASSSGLGLGPADTQYF. Variable domain in full (rest from reference TRBV7-8 and TRBJ2-3): GAGVSQSPRYKVAKRGQDVALRCDPISGHVSLFWYQQALGQGPEFLTYFQNEAQLDKSGLPSDRFFAERPEGSVSTLKIQRTQQEDSAVYLCASSSGLGLGPADTQYFGPGTRLTVL.

The chain combines TRBV28 with TRBJ2-6; D is perhaps TRBD2 (6 bases). Trimming cost V 2 bases and J 0 bases, with 8 bases left between them. The CDR3 consists of 16 residues. The germline V gene has CDR1 MDHEN and CDR2 SYDVKM. The CDR3 loop reads CASSLGGSSGANVLTF. In DNA, the CDR3 is TGTGCCAGCAGTTTAGGAGGGAGCTCTGGGGCCAACGTCCTGACTTTC.

V usage is TRBV7-9 and J usage is TRBJ1-1; D call uncertain. This CDR3 comprises 13 residues. With 1 base removed from V and 4 bases from J, the gap between germline ends came to 7 bases. Germline loops: CDR1 SEHNR, CDR2 FQNEAQ (reference sequence). The CDR3 sequence is CASSLEIVTEAFF. The CDR3 DNA sequence: TGTGCCAGCAGCTTAGAGATCGTCACTGAAGCTTTCTTT.

This clonotype showed up just a few times. The chain combines TRBV7-6 with TRBJ2-7; a possible D gene is TRBD1 (6 bases). V lost 1 base and J lost 5, with 12 bases in between. There are 14 residues in the CDR3. The germline CDR1 and CDR2 sequences are SGHVS and FNYEAQ. The CDR3 reads CASSLVGAGDEQYF. The CDR3 coding sequence is TGTGCCAGCAGCTTAGTTGGGGCAGGGGACGAGCAGTACTTC.

V usage is TRBV30 and J usage is TRBJ2-2, with 8 bases lining up with TRBD2. V shed 0 bases and J 2 bases; nucleotides not matched to a gene: 5. This CDR3 is 16 amino acids long. Per germline, CDR1 GTSNPN and CDR2 SVGIG (reference sequence). CDR3 bases: TGTGCCTGGAGTGTTTCTAGCGGGTTTAACACCGGGGAGCTGTTTTTT. Its translation: CAWSVSSGFNTGELFF.

This clonotype was observed a handful of times. The rearrangement joins TRBV7-2 to TRBJ2-1, with D unclear. CDR3 length: 13 amino acids. V gave up 6 bases and J gave up 8 bases, with 14 bases separating them. In germline, CDR1 is SGHTA, CDR2 FQGNSA. The CDR3 protein is CASRLPRSHEQFF. The CDR3 coding sequence is TGTGCCAGCAGGCTCCCCAGGAGTCATGAGCAGTTCTTC.

This clonotype was counted between two and nine times. The V gene is TRBV2, the J gene TRBJ1-1; D perhaps matches TRBD1 (6 bases). The length of the CDR3 is 14 residues. Germline V gives CDR1 SNHLY, CDR2 FYNNEI. Between the trimmed V and J ends, which lost 7 bases and 4 bases, there was a span of 16 bases. CDR3 DNA: TGTGCCAGCATGGGCAGGGGCGGTAGCACTGAAGCTTTCTTT. Residues: CASMGRGGSTEAFF.